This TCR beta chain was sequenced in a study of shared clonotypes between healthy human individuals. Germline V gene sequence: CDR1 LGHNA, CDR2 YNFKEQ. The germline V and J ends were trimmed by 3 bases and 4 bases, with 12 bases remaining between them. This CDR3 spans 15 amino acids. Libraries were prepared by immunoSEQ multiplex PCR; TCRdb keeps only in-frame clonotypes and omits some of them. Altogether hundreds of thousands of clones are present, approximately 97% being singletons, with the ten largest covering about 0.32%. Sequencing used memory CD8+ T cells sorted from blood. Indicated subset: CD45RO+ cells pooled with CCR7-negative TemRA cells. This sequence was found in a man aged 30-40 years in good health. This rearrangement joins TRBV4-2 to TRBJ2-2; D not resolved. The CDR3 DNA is TGTGCCAGCAGCCAGTCACCAGTACCCACCGGGGAGCTGTTTTTT. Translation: CASSQSPVPTGELFF.